This TCR beta chain was identified in a study of shared clonotypes between healthy human individuals. Recent vaccinations or acute infections were absent in the healthy HIV-negative adult donors. This clone has ten or more counts. Clones were sequenced by immunoSEQ multiplex PCR, and TCRdb holds only the in-frame ones, with some missing. The sample lists around 700,000 clones, around 72% occurring once. Germline V lookup: CDR1 SGHTA, CDR2 FQGNSA. V was shortened by 7 bases and J by 5 bases, with 20 bases between the two germline ends. CDR3 size: 15 residues. The sequenced sample was memory CD4+ T cells sorted from blood. The subset is: CD45RA-negative fraction. The clonotype was recovered from a woman in her thirties in good health. The genes are TRBV7-2 and TRBJ2-5, with D perhaps matching TRBD1 (5 bases). In DNA, the CDR3 is TGTGCCAGCAACAACCAGGGTCTACCGGCGGAGACCCAGTACTTC. Amino acids: CASNNQGLPAETQYF.